The 29 T cell receptor beta chains below all came from one sample that was sequenced in a study of tumor-infiltrating lymphocytes in primary liver carcinoma. With a constant-region primer, TCR beta cDNA was made from 500 ng of total RNA. ARM-PCR, slightly modified, supplied the TCR beta libraries through three nested multiplex PCR rounds. The first two PCR rounds used TRBV1-TRBV30 forward primers with a C-beta reverse primer, nine to ten cycles each. TCRdb processed the multiplex PCR reads anew with MiXCR; each CDR3 protein has one entry. The sample consists of about 330,000 distinct CDR3 sequences, about 65% of them appearing once. The blood RNA (from unsorted whole blood) was obtained, and germline DNA was also extracted. The specimen was peripheral blood. All receptors derive from a man between 40 and 49 years old with primary liver carcinoma and hepatitis B virus infection.

This clonotype was found a few times. A read error may be the cause here, since a much bigger clone is one base away. The rearrangement joins TRBV10-2 to TRBJ1-1, with 11 bases identical to TRBD1. Per germline, CDR1 WSHSY and CDR2 SAAADI. This CDR3 is built from 14 residues. J gave up 3 bases and V 4 bases, and 1 base lay outside the gene matches. The CDR3 nucleotides are TGCGCCAGCAGTGTGGGACAGGGGGACACTGAAGCTTTCTTT. As protein: CASSVGQGDTEAFF.

The chain employs TRBV6-6 and TRBJ1-2, with 9 bases aligning to TRBD1. Losses at the gene ends were 5 bases for V and 8 bases for J; bases not matched to a gene: 6. CDR1 is MNHNY and CDR2 is SVGAGI in the germline V gene (reference sequence). The CDR3 runs 13 residues. CDR3 sequence reads: CASSTQGARGYTF. The CDR3 DNA reads TGTGCCAGCAGTACACAGGGGGCTAGGGGCTACACCTTC.

For this clonotype: Because the CDR3 is missing its conserved closing phenylalanine or tryptophan, this is likely a read error. In DNA, the CDR3 is TGTGCCAGCAGTTTACAAACCGGGACAGGGGGCACAGATACGCAGTATTCT. As protein: CASSLQTGTGGTDTQYS. The V call is TRBV28, the J call TRBJ2-3, with TRBD1 matching over 10 bases. J was trimmed by 1 base and V by 2 bases; bases with no gene match: 6. The germline V gene encodes CDR1 MDHEN and CDR2 SYDVKM. The CDR3 consists of 17 residues.

As regards this clonotype: The germline gene is not matched at one end of the junction; a read error may be the cause. The rearrangement links TRBV4-1 to TRBJ2-5, with 11 nucleotides matching TRBD2. The length of the CDR3 is 16 residues. Germline CDR1 and CDR2: MGHRA and YSYEKL. In DNA form, the CDR3 reads TGCGCCAGCAGCCAAGGTCTGGTAGCGGGAGGGGAGACCCAGTGCTTC. This codes for CASSQGLVAGGETQCF.

Regarding this clonotype: A read error may explain this, as a much larger clone is one base away. The chain couples TRBV4-3 to TRBJ1-6; D gene unclear. Between the trimmed V and J ends, which lost 4 bases and 0 bases, there was a span of 10 bases. There are 16 residues in the CDR3. CDR1 and CDR2 from the germline V gene are LGHNA and YSLEER. CDR3: CASSLKPSSYNSPLHF. In DNA form, the CDR3 reads TGCGCCAGCAGCCTGAAACCTAGCTCCTATAATTCACCCCTCCACTTT.

To note about this clonotype: This may be a read error, as it is one base from a much larger clone. V and J are TRBV7-9 and TRBJ2-7, with 8 bases lining up with TRBD1. The CDR3 has 15 residues. Germline V gene data show CDR1 as SEHNR and CDR2 as FQNEAQ (reference sequence). V trimming: 9 bases; J trimming: 1 base; junction bases outside the gene matches: 11. CDR3 residues: CARSQRQGSSYEQYF. The DNA of the CDR3 is TGTGCCAGGAGCCAAAGACAGGGGTCGTCCTACGAGCAGTACTTC.

Concerning this clonotype itself: Without the conserved terminal phenylalanine or tryptophan, this CDR3 likely stems from a read error. V usage is TRBV30 and J usage is TRBJ2-7; perhaps TRBD2 as D (6 bases). The V end lost 4 bases, the J end lost 10 bases, and 20 bases lay between the germline ends. The CDR3 has 13 amino acids. Germline CDR1 and CDR2: GTSNPN and SVGIG (reference sequence). CDR3 in DNA: TGTGCCTGGACGGGACTTTTCCGCTCCGACCAGTACATC. It codes for CAWTGLFRSDQYI.

On this clonotype: A much larger clonotype is one base distant, so this may be a read error. This rearrangement joins TRBV6-5 to TRBJ2-7; D gene ambiguous. This CDR3 is 14 amino acids long. V lost 3 bases, J lost 4 bases, and 13 bases lay in between. Germline-derived CDR1 and CDR2 are MNHEY and SVGAGI. The CDR3 nucleotides read TGTGCCAGCAGTTATACCTGGAGAGGTTACGAGCAGTACTTC. Translating it yields CASSYTWRGYEQYF.

This clonotype came up once. One junction end does not reproduce the germline sequence, and a read error may be involved. The chain recombines TRBV6-1 with TRBJ2-5; TRBD1 matches at 7 bases. There are 16 residues in the CDR3. Germline lookup yields CDR1 MNHNS and CDR2 SASEGT. The chain's CDR3 is CASSEGWPGGQDTQYF. CDR3 DNA sequence: TGTGCCAGCAGTGAAGGGTGGCCAGGGGGTCAAGATACCCAGTACTTC.

This chain links TRBV29-1 with TRBJ2-7, with 9 bases lining up with TRBD1. The CDR3 is made up of 14 amino acids. Germline lookup yields CDR1 SQVTM and CDR2 ANQGSEA. The V and J ends lost 4 bases and 3 bases, in that order; junction bases with no gene match: 7. CDR3 DNA: TGCAGCGTTGGGCGGACAGGGGCGGACTACGAGCAGTACTTC. Encoded protein: CSVGRTGADYEQYF.

This chain uses TRBV6-5 with TRBJ2-1; TRBD2 matches 15 bases. CDR1 is MNHEY and CDR2 is SVGAGI in the germline V gene. The CDR3 extends over 20 amino acids. V shed 6 bases and J 2 bases; nucleotides not matched to a gene: 14. Here the CDR3 reads CASRNPTGLAGGMPYNEQFF. The CDR3 coding sequence is TGTGCCAGCAGGAACCCAACGGGACTAGCGGGAGGAATGCCCTACAATGAGCAGTTCTTC.

This clonotype has a handful of counts. One end of the junction is discordant with germline, which a read error may explain. This sequence joins TRBV7-8 and TRBJ2-7, with D tentatively TRBD1 (6 bases). The CDR3 totals 15 residues. CDR1 is SGHVS, CDR2 FQNEAQ, per germline. The CDR3 DNA reads as TGTGCCAGCAGTTTAGGTAGGGGGAATTTTTACGAGCAGTACTTC. Translation gives CASSLGRGNFYEQYF.

With respect to this clonotype: This CDR3 fails to terminate in the conserved phenylalanine or tryptophan, so it likely reflects a read error. The chain couples TRBV11-1 to TRBJ2-7, with 7 positions matching TRBD1. From germline, CDR1 is SGHAT and CDR2 FQDESV (reference sequence). The CDR3 totals 13 residues. The CDR3 DNA reads as TGTGCCAACAGCTTTAACAGGGGACACGAGCAGTACTTA. Translating it yields CANSFNRGHEQYL.

In regard to this clonotype: Its ends do not fully match the called genes, so a read error is possible. The V gene is TRBV13, the J gene TRBJ2-1, with D perhaps assigned TRBD1 or TRBD2 (5 bases each). Germline CDR1 is PRHDT and CDR2 is FYEKMQ (reference sequence). The CDR3 is made up of 15 amino acids. The CDR3 bases are TGTGCCAGCAGCCGCCTGGGGCAGGGAGACAATGAGCCGTTCTTC. This gives the protein CASSRLGQGDNEPFF.

This chain connects TRBV5-6 to TRBJ1-2; TRBD1 matches at 7 bases. The length of the CDR3 is 13 residues. Trimming at V came to 4 bases and at J to 7 bases, leaving 7 bases not matched to a gene. CDR1 is SGHDT, CDR2 YYEEEE, per germline. CDR3 sequence reads: CASSTGQEVGYTF. In DNA, the CDR3 is TGTGCCAGCAGCACTGGACAGGAAGTTGGCTACACCTTC.

As for this clonotype: Relative to the germline gene, one junction end is altered; a read error may explain this. The V gene is TRBV11-3, the J gene TRBJ1-2; D not resolved. Germline V CDR1 and CDR2: SGHNT, YENEEA. The CDR3 has 11 residues. The CDR3 protein is CASQRVYGYTF. CDR3 bases: TGTGCCAGCCAGAGGGTGTATGGTTACACCTTC. Drawing the rest from reference TRBV11-3 and TRBJ1-2, the complete variable domain is EAGVVQSPRYKIIEKKQPVAFWCNPISGHNTLYWYLQNLGQGPELLIRYENEEAVDDSQLPKDRFSAERLKGVDSTLKIQPAELGDSAVYLCASQRVYGYTFGSGTRLTVV.

With regard to this clonotype: The junction differs from germline at one of its ends, possibly a read error. The chain joins TRBV11-2 to TRBJ1-3, with D unclear. The V gene's germline CDR1 is SGHAT and CDR2 FQNNGV. This CDR3 comprises 13 residues. CDR3 in DNA: TGTGCCAGCAGCCCCTCGACTGTTGACACCATATACTTT. Translation: CASSPSTVDTIYF.

As concerns this clonotype: A read error is possible here, since a much larger clone lies one base away. V usage is TRBV6-2 or TRBV6-3 and J usage is TRBJ2-3, with D perhaps TRBD1 (6 bases). Looked up from germline, CDR1 is MNHEY and CDR2 is SVGEGT. This CDR3 region has 14 residues. V was shortened by 8 bases and J by 1 base, with 13 bases between the two germline ends. The CDR3 region has the DNA TGTGCCAGCGCGCCGGGACATGGCACAGATACGCAGTATTTT. It yields the protein CASAPGHGTDTQYF.

As to this clonotype: A read error may be the cause here, since a much bigger clone is one base away. J is TRBJ1-5 and V is TRBV12-3 or TRBV12-4, with 8 nucleotides matching TRBD1. The CDR3 sequence is 13 residues long. J lost 5 bases, V lost 8 bases, and 5 bases had no gene match. The CDR3 DNA is TGTGCCAGCCAGGACAGGGTCCATCAGCCCCAGCATTTT. Protein sequence: CASQDRVHQPQHF.

CDR3 amino acids: CASSLPGWPYNEQFF. The CDR3 DNA sequence: TGTGCCAGCAGCTTGCCGGGATGGCCCTACAATGAGCAGTTCTTC. This sequence joins TRBV5-4 and TRBJ2-1, with a tentative D call TRBD2 (5 bases). The V gene's germline CDR1 is SGHNT and CDR2 YYREEE (reference sequence). Trimming left V 1 base short and J 2 bases short, with 10 bases between. CDR3 length: 15 residues.

The table lists this clonotype with a few counts. This sequence may be a read error, since a much larger clone differs from it by one base. The chain combines TRBV5-4 with TRBJ2-1; D remains ambiguous. The CDR3 is 13 amino acids. Per the germline V gene, CDR1 is SGHNT and CDR2 is YYREEE (reference sequence). V shed 1 base and J shed 5 bases, with 7 bases lying between them. For the CDR3, the DNA is TGTGCCAGCAGCTTGTCCGTAGACAATGAGCAGTTCTTC. This sequence encodes CASSLSVDNEQFF.

Remarks on this clonotype: The CDR3 ends on some other residue instead of the conserved phenylalanine or tryptophan, so this is likely a read error. The V and J genes are TRBV7-9 and TRBJ2-3; TRBD2 is a possible D gene (6 bases). Germline V gene lookup returns CDR1 SEHNR and CDR2 FQNEAQ (reference sequence). V was shortened by 6 bases and J by 0 bases, with 13 bases between the two germline ends. The CDR3 consists of 15 residues. CDR3 sequence (DNA): TGTGCCAGCAGACCCAGTAGCGGCAGCACAGATACGCAGTATTAT. It yields the protein CASRPSSGSTDTQYY.

J is TRBJ1-5 and V is TRBV6-6; 8 positions agree with TRBD1. CDR3 size: 17 residues. Per the germline V gene, CDR1 is MNHNY and CDR2 is SVGAGI (reference sequence). J lost 5 bases, V lost 6 bases, and 15 bases had no gene match. The CDR3 loop reads CASRYRGLDGRDQPQHF. CDR3 DNA: TGTGCCAGCAGGTACAGGGGGTTAGATGGACGGGATCAGCCCCAGCATTTT.

As to this clonotype: At one of its ends the junction is not consistent with the germline gene, which may arise from a read error. The V and J genes are TRBV6-6 and TRBJ2-3, with 11 bases that match TRBD2. The CDR3 is made up of 15 amino acids. CDR1 and CDR2 from the germline V gene are MNHNY and SVGAGI (reference sequence). The CDR3 sequence is CASSYSGLAADMQYF. As DNA, the CDR3 is TGTGCGAGCAGTTACTCGGGACTAGCGGCAGATATGCAGTATTTT.

Concerning this clonotype itself: A much larger clonotype is one base distant, so this may be a read error. V gene TRBV14 combines with J gene TRBJ2-1; maybe TRBD2 (5 bases). The CDR3 consists of 15 residues. The germline gives CDR1 SGHDN, CDR2 FVKESK. The CDR3 coding sequence is TGTGCCAGCAGCCGGAGCCGAGGGTTGTACAATAAGCAGTTCTTC. The encoded protein is CASSRSRGLYNKQFF.

Concerning this clonotype: One base away lies a much larger clone, so this may be a sequencing read error. The rearrangement links TRBV6-1 to TRBJ2-1; D remains unclear. The CDR3 consists of 14 residues. From germline, CDR1 is MNHNS and CDR2 SASEGT. This CDR3 is CASSKLSSCNEQFF. The CDR3 DNA is TGTGCCAGCAGTAAACTGAGCTCCTGCAATGAGCAGTTCTTC.

The CDR3 DNA sequence: TGTGCCAGCAGTTTATTCTCGGATGGCTACACCTTC. Its protein product is CASSLFSDGYTF. The chain combines TRBV28 with TRBJ1-2; D remains unclear. CDR3 length: 12 residues. CDR1 MDHEN and CDR2 SYDVKM come from the germline V gene. The germline V and J ends were trimmed by 1 base and 6 bases, with 6 bases remaining between them.

This chain links TRBV5-1 with TRBJ2-6; 13 bases are shared with TRBD2. The germline CDR1 and CDR2 sequences are SGHRS and YFSETQ. The V gene end was trimmed by 4 bases and the J gene end by 2 bases; junction bases not matched to a gene: 9. The CDR3 spans 19 residues. This chain's CDR3 is CASSPGYGLAGAGANVLTF. For the CDR3, the DNA is TGCGCCAGCAGCCCCGGTTATGGACTAGCGGGAGCTGGGGCCAACGTCCTGACTTTC.

The rearrangement links TRBV19 to TRBJ2-2; D is uncertain. Trimming pared 7 bases from V and 2 bases from J, leaving 5 bases between. The CDR3 is 12 amino acids. In germline, CDR1 is LNHDA, CDR2 SQIVND (reference sequence). The CDR3 loop is CASKGNTGELFF. The CDR3 nucleotides read TGTGCCAGTAAGGGAAACACCGGGGAGCTGTTTTTT.